The clone carrying this TCR beta chain was observed a handful of times. The target antigen is unknown. Unique molecular identifiers were built into the TCR beta cDNA libraries. T cells numbering about 0.9 to 11 million yielded cDNA molecules that totaled roughly 500,000. One entry per CDR3 protein results from TCRdb running MiXCR on the PCR reads. Of over 150,000 distinct CDR3 sequences in the sample, approximately 30% were seen once. The sample comes from a study of post-analysis software for immune sequencing data. Findings and limits, study-wide: Significantly decreased normalized Chao1 diversity was recorded for multiple sclerosis patients relative to controls. Analysis by F measure revealed that same-batch samples clustered strongly together.

The sequence derives from a girl aged 10 to 17 with multiple sclerosis. The sample comprised blood.

The CDR3 spells CASSGGAGASPLHF. CDR3 nucleotide sequence: TGCGCCAGCAGTGGGGGGGCAGGCGCGTCACCCCTCCACTTT. V is TRBV10-2 and J is TRBJ1-6; maybe TRBD1 (6 bases). The CDR3 loop spans 14 amino acids. Germline values: CDR1 WSHSY, CDR2 SAAADI. V lost 4 bases to trimming and J lost 10 bases, with 14 bases between them.